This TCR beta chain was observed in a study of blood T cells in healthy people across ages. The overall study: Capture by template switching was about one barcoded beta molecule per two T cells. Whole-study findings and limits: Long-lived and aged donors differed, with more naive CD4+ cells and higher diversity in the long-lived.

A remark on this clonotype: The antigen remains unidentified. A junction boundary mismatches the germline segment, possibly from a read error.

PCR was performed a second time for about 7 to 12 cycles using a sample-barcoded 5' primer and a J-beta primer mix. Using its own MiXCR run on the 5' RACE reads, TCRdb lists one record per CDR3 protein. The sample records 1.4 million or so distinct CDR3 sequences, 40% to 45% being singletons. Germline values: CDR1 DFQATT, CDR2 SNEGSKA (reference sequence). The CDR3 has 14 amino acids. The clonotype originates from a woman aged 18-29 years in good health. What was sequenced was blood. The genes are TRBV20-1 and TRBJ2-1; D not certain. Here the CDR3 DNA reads TGCAGTGCTAGTACGGAAATGCCCTACAATAAGCAGTTCTTC. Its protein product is CSASTEMPYNKQFF.